The rows below give T cell receptor beta chains drawn from one sample of a study of beta chain features in type 1 diabetes. The method was immunoSEQ multiplex PCR; TCRdb's version includes in-frame clones alone and lacks a portion of them. Of about 250,000 clones in the sample, over 12% were seen once. Sequencing input: naive CD4+ T cells from blood. The source is a middle-aged woman in good health. Each CDR3 is given with its conserved first and last residue. Fields, in order: clone size, V gene, D gene, J gene, CDR3 protein, CDR3 DNA. The D gene is left open where the match is weak. Size values are once, few and many counts, or a class for expanded clones, and some rows have none.

abundance: NA
v_gene: TRBV7-2
d_gene: NA
j_gene: TRBJ2-5
CDR3aa: CASSKTPGFQETQYF
CDR3nt: TGTGCCAGCAGCAAAACGCCGGGGTTCCAAGAGACCCAGTACTTC

abundance: NA
v_gene: TRBV4-3
d_gene: TRBD1
j_gene: TRBJ1-4
CDR3aa: CASSHTIGTAYEKLFF
CDR3nt: TGCGCCAGCAGCCACACGATAGGGACAGCGTATGAAAAACTGTTTTTT

abundance: few
v_gene: TRBV19
d_gene: TRBD2
j_gene: TRBJ2-5
CDR3aa: CASSSQSQGGETQYF
CDR3nt: TGTGCCAGTAGTTCTCAATCCCAGGGAGGGGAGACCCAGTACTTC

abundance: NA
v_gene: TRBV19
d_gene: TRBD1
j_gene: TRBJ1-5
CDR3aa: CASSIVPPGTDKIQPQHF
CDR3nt: TGTGCCAGTAGTATAGTTCCGCCCGGGACAGACAAGATCCAGCCCCAGCATTTT

abundance: NA
v_gene: TRBV2
d_gene: TRBD1
j_gene: TRBJ1-4
CDR3aa: CASREQGAWVEKLFF
CDR3nt: TGTGCCAGCAGGGAACAGGGGGCTTGGGTCGAAAAACTGTTTTTT

abundance: NA
v_gene: TRBV9
d_gene: NA
j_gene: TRBJ2-2
CDR3aa: CASSFPGGANTGELFF
CDR3nt: TGTGCCAGCAGCTTCCCTGGGGGCGCGAACACCGGGGAGCTGTTTTTT

abundance: few
v_gene: TRBV2
d_gene: TRBD1
j_gene: TRBJ2-7
CDR3aa: CASSQTTGGEQYF
CDR3nt: TGTGCCAGCAGTCAAACGACAGGGGGCGAGCAGTACTTC

abundance: few
v_gene: TRBV7-8
d_gene: TRBD2
j_gene: TRBJ2-7
CDR3aa: CASSSGLAGGEQYF
CDR3nt: TGTGCCAGCAGCTCGGGACTAGCGGGGGGCGAGCAGTACTTC

abundance: NA
v_gene: TRBV6-6
d_gene: TRBD1
j_gene: TRBJ1-5
CDR3aa: CASSTPGQVNQPQHF
CDR3nt: TGTGCCAGCAGTACCCCGGGACAGGTCAATCAGCCCCAGCATTTT

abundance: NA
v_gene: TRBV19
d_gene: NA
j_gene: TRBJ2-1
CDR3aa: CASSPGLFQRDEQFF
CDR3nt: TGTGCCAGTAGTCCCGGACTGTTCCAAAGGGATGAGCAGTTCTTC

abundance: few
v_gene: TRBV2
d_gene: TRBD1
j_gene: TRBJ2-7
CDR3aa: CASRTGGGYEQYF
CDR3nt: TGTGCCAGCAGGACAGGGGGCGGGTACGAGCAGTACTTC

abundance: NA
v_gene: TRBV6-5
d_gene: NA
j_gene: TRBJ1-1
CDR3aa: CASSSRGEAFF
CDR3nt: TGTGCCAGCAGTTCTCGGGGTGAAGCTTTCTTT

abundance: NA
v_gene: TRBV15
d_gene: TRBD1
j_gene: TRBJ2-3
CDR3aa: CATSRSYMTGGRTDTQYF
CDR3nt: TGTGCCACCAGCAGATCCTATATGACAGGGGGCAGGACAGATACGCAGTATTTT

abundance: few
v_gene: TRBV5-1
d_gene: TRBD2
j_gene: TRBJ2-4
CDR3aa: CASSLNREGIQYF
CDR3nt: TGCGCCAGCAGCTTAAACCGGGAGGGCATTCAGTACTTC

abundance: NA
v_gene: TRBV11-2
d_gene: NA
j_gene: TRBJ1-2
CDR3aa: CASSPRAGKDGYTF
CDR3nt: TGTGCCAGCAGCCCCCGAGCGGGGAAAGATGGCTACACCTTC

abundance: NA
v_gene: TRBV14
d_gene: NA
j_gene: TRBJ1-1
CDR3aa: CASSHTGSMNTEAFF
CDR3nt: TGTGCCAGCAGCCATACAGGGAGTATGAACACTGAAGCTTTCTTT

abundance: NA
v_gene: TRBV4-3
d_gene: NA
j_gene: TRBJ2-3
CDR3aa: CASSQGLTTDTQYF
CDR3nt: TGCGCCAGCAGCCAAGGACTAACCACAGATACGCAGTATTTT

abundance: few
v_gene: TRBV5-5
d_gene: TRBD2
j_gene: TRBJ2-1
CDR3aa: CASSGLAALGEQFF
CDR3nt: TGTGCCAGCAGCGGACTAGCGGCCCTCGGGGAGCAGTTCTTC

abundance: few
v_gene: TRBV7-2
d_gene: NA
j_gene: TRBJ2-1
CDR3aa: CASSASRVEQFF
CDR3nt: TGTGCCAGCAGCGCGTCGAGGGTGGAGCAGTTCTTC